The rows below give T cell receptor beta chains drawn from one sample of a study of regulatory T cells in long-lasting Graves disease. One entry per CDR3 protein, called by TCRdb with MiXCR from the multiplex PCR reads. The data contain a few hundred thousand distinct CDR3 sequences, roughly 21% of them singletons. The material was peripheral blood mononuclear cells (PBMCs), obtained when the disease was refractory, from a patient treated with antithyroid drugs. Receptor source: a female donor with Graves disease. CDR3s include the opening cysteine and the closing phenylalanine or tryptophan.

>TRBV6-2/TRBV6-3
CASSYSDDRNDYEQYF
>TRBV20-1
CSAQISGRDVGEQYF
>TRBV28
CASIKRDWDEKLFF
>TRBV20-1
CSARVFNLGRAYEQYF
>TRBV28
CASSQVRTRPSGANVLTF
>TRBV2
CASSEEGVSLSGNTIYF
>TRBV2
CASSEDRGEEKLFF
>TRBV7-2
CASSYRTSGSSEQYF
>TRBV20-1
CSASLAGTLQPGGYF
>TRBV28
CASSLIPAQRDQPQHF
>TRBV6-5
CASSSGGFTEDEQYF
>TRBV12-3/TRBV12-4
CASSSTSGTYNEQFF
>TRBV28
CASSLPSDTLSNQPQHF
>TRBV19
CASRPDRDSGYTF
>TRBV24-1
CATSGWREGNTGELFF
>TRBV28
CASSPPLLAASTYEQYF
>TRBV3-1
CASSHGQSNQPQHF
>TRBV5-1
CASRLRQGEGTDTQYF
>TRBV13
CASSSLMTALNTEAFF
>TRBV12-3/TRBV12-4
CASSPPAYNQPQHF
>TRBV5-1
CASSLAGQDYGYTF
>TRBV4-3
CASSQDLSGCYGYTF
>TRBV12-3/TRBV12-4
CASSGLAGVQGEQFF
>TRBV5-5
CASSLVGGNGETQYF
>TRBV10-3
CAISEIGTGELFF
>TRBV30
CAWSAVPPEKLFF
>TRBV19
CASSPLGDRKGQNGYTF
>TRBV5-1
CASSSDGPEAFF
>TRBV28
CASSLSGTVGLYF